The 8 T cell receptor beta chains in this list originate from one sample, sequenced in a study of CD8 T cells in Susac syndrome. It was with random hexamers that about 0.45 to 1 ug RNA was reverse transcribed. TCRdb re-analysed the immunoSEQ multiplex PCR reads in MiXCR, keeping a single row per CDR3 protein. The sample has roughly 89,000 distinct CDR3 sequences, 95% to 96% seen once. The sample was CD8+ T cells from PBMCs. These receptors were taken from a human donor with Susac syndrome.

The chain carries TRBV24-1 and TRBJ2-7; TRBD1 agrees at 8 bases. Germline-derived CDR1 and CDR2 are KGHDR and SFDVKD. Germline trimming cut 3 bases from V and 6 bases from J; bases unmatched to any gene: 6. The CDR3 extends over 14 amino acids. The CDR3 nucleotides are TGTGCCACCAGTGATCCCGCAGGGGGCGGCGAGCAGTACTTC. Encoded protein: CATSDPAGGGEQYF.

The chain has TRBV20-1 and TRBJ1-2; 9 bases map to TRBD1. The CDR3 is 15 amino acids. V was pared by 6 bases and J by 5 bases, with 13 bases of the junction left unmatched. Germline CDR1 and CDR2: DFQATT and SNEGSKA (reference sequence). CDR3 in amino acids: CSATDRGGSFYGYTF. The DNA of the CDR3 is TGCAGTGCCACGGACAGGGGAGGCTCCTTTTATGGCTACACCTTC.

The chain employs TRBV28 and TRBJ1-1, with D perhaps matching TRBD1 (5 bases). The CDR3 loop spans 11 amino acids. Trimming pared 6 bases from V and 5 bases from J, leaving 7 bases between. The germline CDR1 and CDR2 sequences are MDHEN and SYDVKM. The CDR3, as DNA: TGTGCCAGCAGGCGGGGGACTGAAGCTTTCTTT. This encodes CASRRGTEAFF. Full variable domain (outside the CDR3, taken from reference TRBV28 and TRBJ1-1): DVKVTQSSRYLVKRTGEKVFLECVQDMDHENMFWYRQDPGLGLRLIYFSYDVKMKEKGDIPEGYSVSREKKERFSLILESASTNQTSMYLCASRRGTEAFFGQGTRLTVV.

This clonotype appeared once. The chain recombines TRBV5-4 with TRBJ2-2; D may be TRBD1 or TRBD2 (6 bases each). The CDR3 covers 13 residues. CDR1 and CDR2 from the germline V gene are SGHNT and YYREEE (reference sequence). V lost 10 bases and J 6 bases, leaving 16 bases between the germline ends. This CDR3 reads CAVPGARPGELFF. CDR3 sequence (DNA): TGTGCCGTCCCGGGGGCTCGGCCCGGGGAGCTGTTTTTT.

The V and J genes are TRBV30 and TRBJ1-1; D is unresolved. CDR3 length equals 12 residues. The V and J ends lost 5 bases and 1 base respectively, with 8 bases between them. Germline-derived CDR1 and CDR2 are GTSNPN and SVGIG (reference sequence). In nucleotides, the CDR3 is TGTGCCTGGGGGCCCGCGAACACTGAAGCTTTCTTT. Translation: CAWGPANTEAFF.

J is TRBJ2-7 and V is TRBV7-9, with TRBD1 matching over 10 bases. V was clipped by 1 base and J by 3 bases; unmatched bases: 3. The germline gives CDR1 SEHNR, CDR2 FQNEAQ (reference sequence). This CDR3 region has 15 residues. The CDR3 coding sequence is TGTGCCAGCAGCTTAGTCGGGACAGGGGACTACGAGCAGTACTTC. This gives the protein CASSLVGTGDYEQYF.

This clonotype has only one observation. The chain employs TRBV21-1 and TRBJ2-6; TRBD1, as called in the table, went unchecked against the DNA. TRBV21-1 is deemed a pseudogene. The CDR3 totals 16 residues. CDR3 sequence: CASPDRLHSGANVLTF. The CDR3 DNA follows: TGTGCCAGCCCGGACAGGTTACACTCTGGGGCCAACGTCCTGACTTTC.

This chain joins TRBV28 and TRBJ2-7; TRBD1 agrees at 9 bases. Germline assignment: CDR1 MDHEN and CDR2 SYDVKM. The CDR3 consists of 15 residues. V lost 2 bases, J lost 5 bases, and 7 bases stayed unmatched. CDR3 bases: TGTGCCAGCAGTTTACCCGGGACAGGGTACAACGAGCAGTACTTC. Its protein is CASSLPGTGYNEQYF.